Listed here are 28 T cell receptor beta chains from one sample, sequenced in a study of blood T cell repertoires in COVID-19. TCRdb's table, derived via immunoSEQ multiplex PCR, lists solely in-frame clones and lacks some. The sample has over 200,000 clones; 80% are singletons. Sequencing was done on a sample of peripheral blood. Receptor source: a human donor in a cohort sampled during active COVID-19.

The DNA of the CDR3 is TGCGCCAGCAGCTTCGGACTCAATGAGCAGTTCTTC. It translates to CASSFGLNEQFF. The rearrangement uses TRBV4-1 and TRBJ2-1; D possibly corresponds to TRBD2 (5 bases). CDR3 length equals 12 residues. Germline V gene lookup returns CDR1 MGHRA and CDR2 YSYEKL. V was cut by 5 bases and J by 6 bases, with 8 bases left in between.

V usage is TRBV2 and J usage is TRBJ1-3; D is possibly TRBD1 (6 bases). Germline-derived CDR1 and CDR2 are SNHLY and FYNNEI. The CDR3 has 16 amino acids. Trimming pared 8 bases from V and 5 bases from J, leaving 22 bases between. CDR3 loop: CASLLNRVFWRNTIYF. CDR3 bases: TGTGCCAGCTTACTAAACAGGGTATTCTGGAGAAACACCATATATTTT.

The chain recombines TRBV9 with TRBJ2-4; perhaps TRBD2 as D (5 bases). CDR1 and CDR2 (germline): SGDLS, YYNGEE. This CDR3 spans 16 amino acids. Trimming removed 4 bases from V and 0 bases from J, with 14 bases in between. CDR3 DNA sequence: TGTGCCAGCAGCCCTCTAAGCGGAATAGCCAAAAACATTCAGTACTTC. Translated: CASSPLSGIAKNIQYF.

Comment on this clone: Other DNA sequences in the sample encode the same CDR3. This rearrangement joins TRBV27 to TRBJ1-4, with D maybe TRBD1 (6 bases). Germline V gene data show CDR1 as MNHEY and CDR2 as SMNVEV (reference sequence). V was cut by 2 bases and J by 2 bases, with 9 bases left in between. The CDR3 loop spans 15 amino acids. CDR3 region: CASSLRTATNEKLFF. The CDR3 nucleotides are TGTGCCAGCAGTTTAAGGACAGCCACTAATGAAAAACTGTTTTTT.

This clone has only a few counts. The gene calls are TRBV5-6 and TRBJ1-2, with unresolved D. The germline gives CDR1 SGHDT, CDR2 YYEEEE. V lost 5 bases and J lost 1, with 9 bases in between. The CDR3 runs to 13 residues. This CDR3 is CASRAGVNYGYTF. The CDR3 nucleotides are TGTGCCAGCAGGGCCGGGGTTAACTATGGCTACACCTTC.

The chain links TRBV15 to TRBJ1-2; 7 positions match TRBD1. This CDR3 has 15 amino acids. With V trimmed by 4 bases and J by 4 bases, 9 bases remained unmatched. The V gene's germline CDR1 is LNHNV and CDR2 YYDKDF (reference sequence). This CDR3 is CATSTGDSLAYGYTF. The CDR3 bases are TGTGCCACCAGCACCGGGGACAGTCTGGCCTATGGCTACACCTTC.

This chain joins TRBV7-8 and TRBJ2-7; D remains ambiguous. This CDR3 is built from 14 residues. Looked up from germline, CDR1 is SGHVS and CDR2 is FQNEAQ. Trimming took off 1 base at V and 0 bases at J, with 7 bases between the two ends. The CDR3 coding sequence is TGTGCCAGCAGCTTAGTATGGGCCTCCTACGAGCAGTACTTC. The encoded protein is CASSLVWASYEQYF.

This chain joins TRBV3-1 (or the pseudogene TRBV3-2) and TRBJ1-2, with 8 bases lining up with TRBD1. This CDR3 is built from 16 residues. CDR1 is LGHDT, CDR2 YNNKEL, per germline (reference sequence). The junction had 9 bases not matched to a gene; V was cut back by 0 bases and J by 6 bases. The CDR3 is CASSQDPLRGRDGYTF. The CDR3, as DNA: TGTGCCAGCAGCCAAGATCCCCTCAGGGGGCGCGATGGCTACACCTTC.

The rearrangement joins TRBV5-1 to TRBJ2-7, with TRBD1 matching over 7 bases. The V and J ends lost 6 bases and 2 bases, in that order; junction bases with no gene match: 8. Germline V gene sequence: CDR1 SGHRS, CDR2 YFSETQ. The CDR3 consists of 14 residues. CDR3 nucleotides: TGCGCCAGCAAAAGGGACAGTTTAACCTACGAGCAGTACTTC. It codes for CASKRDSLTYEQYF.

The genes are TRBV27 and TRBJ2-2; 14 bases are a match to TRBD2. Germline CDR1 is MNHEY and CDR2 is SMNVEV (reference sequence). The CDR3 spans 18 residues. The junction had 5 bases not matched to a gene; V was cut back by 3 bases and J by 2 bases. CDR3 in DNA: TGTGCCAGCAGTTTCCTCGGACTAGCGGGAGGAAACACCGGGGAGCTGTTTTTT. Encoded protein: CASSFLGLAGGNTGELFF.

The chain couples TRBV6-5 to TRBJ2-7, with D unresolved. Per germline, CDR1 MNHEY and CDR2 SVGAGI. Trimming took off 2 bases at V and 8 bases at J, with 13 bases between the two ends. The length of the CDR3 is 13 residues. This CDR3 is CASSYDVRSKQYF. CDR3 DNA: TGTGCCAGCAGTTACGATGTCAGGTCGAAGCAGTACTTC.

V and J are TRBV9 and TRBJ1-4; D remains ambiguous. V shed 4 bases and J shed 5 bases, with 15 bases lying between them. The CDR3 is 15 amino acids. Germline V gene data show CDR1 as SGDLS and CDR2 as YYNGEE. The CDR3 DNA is TGTGCCAGCAGCACCCTCGTCGGGAGGAATGAAAAACTGTTTTTT. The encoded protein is CASSTLVGRNEKLFF.

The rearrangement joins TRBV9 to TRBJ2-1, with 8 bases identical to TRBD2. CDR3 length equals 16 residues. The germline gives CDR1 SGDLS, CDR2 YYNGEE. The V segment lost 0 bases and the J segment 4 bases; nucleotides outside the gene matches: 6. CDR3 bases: TGTGCCAGCAGCGTAGATAGGACTAGCAGATACAATGAGCAGTTCTTC. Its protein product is CASSVDRTSRYNEQFF.

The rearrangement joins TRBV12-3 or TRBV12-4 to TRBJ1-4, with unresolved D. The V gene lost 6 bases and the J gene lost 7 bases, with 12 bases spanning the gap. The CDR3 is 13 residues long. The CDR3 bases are TGTGCCAGCAGCCGCGACGCGGGTGAAAAACTGTTTTTT. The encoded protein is CASSRDAGEKLFF.

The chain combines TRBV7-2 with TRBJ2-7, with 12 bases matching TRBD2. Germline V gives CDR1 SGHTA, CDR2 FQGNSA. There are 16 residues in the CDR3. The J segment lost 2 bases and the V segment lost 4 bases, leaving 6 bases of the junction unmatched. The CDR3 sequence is CASSSTTSGGTYEQYF. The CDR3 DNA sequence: TGTGCCAGCAGCTCGACGACTAGCGGGGGAACCTACGAGCAGTACTTC.

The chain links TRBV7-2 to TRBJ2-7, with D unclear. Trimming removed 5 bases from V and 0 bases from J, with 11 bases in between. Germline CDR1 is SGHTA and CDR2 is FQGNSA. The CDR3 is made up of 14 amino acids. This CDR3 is CASSPDSSSYEQYF. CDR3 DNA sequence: TGTGCCAGCAGCCCAGACTCGAGCTCCTACGAGCAGTACTTC. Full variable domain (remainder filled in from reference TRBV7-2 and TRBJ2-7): GAGVSQSPSNKVTEKGKDVELRCDPISGHTALYWYRQSLGQGLEFLIYFQGNSAPDKSGLPSDRFSAERTGGSVSTLTIQRTQQEDSAVYLCASSPDSSSYEQYFGPGTRLTVT.

The CDR3 loop is CASRPAGQGFYGYTF. The CDR3 DNA sequence: TGTGCCAGCAGGCCCGCGGGACAGGGTTTTTATGGCTACACCTTC. This sequence joins TRBV6-5 and TRBJ1-2, with 9 bases that match TRBD1. V lost 6 bases and J lost 5; bases outside the gene matches: 10. There are 15 residues in the CDR3. The germline V gene has CDR1 MNHEY and CDR2 SVGAGI.

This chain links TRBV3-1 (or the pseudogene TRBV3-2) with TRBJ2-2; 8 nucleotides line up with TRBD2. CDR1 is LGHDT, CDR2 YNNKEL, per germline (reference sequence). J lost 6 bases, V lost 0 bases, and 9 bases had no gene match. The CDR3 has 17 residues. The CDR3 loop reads CASSQDVQREGPGELFF. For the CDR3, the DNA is TGTGCCAGCAGCCAAGATGTGCAACGGGAGGGCCCCGGGGAGCTGTTTTTT.

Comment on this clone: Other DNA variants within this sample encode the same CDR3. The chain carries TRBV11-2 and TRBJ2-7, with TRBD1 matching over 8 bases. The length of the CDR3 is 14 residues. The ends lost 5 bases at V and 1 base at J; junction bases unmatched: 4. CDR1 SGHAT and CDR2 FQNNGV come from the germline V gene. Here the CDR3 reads CASSVDRASYEQYF. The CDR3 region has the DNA TGTGCCAGCAGCGTGGACAGGGCTTCCTACGAGCAGTACTTC.

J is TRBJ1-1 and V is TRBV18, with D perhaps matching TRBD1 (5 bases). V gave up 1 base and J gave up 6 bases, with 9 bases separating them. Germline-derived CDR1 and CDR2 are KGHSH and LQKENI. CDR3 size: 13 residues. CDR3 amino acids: CASSPRWGAEAFF. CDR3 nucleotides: TGTGCCAGCTCACCACGTTGGGGGGCTGAAGCTTTCTTT. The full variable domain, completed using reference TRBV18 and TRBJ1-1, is NAGVMQNPRHLVRRRGQEARLRCSPMKGHSHVYWYRQLPEEGLKFMVYLQKENIIDESGMPKERFSAEFPKEGPSILRIQQVVRGDSAAYFCASSPRWGAEAFFGQGTRLTVV.

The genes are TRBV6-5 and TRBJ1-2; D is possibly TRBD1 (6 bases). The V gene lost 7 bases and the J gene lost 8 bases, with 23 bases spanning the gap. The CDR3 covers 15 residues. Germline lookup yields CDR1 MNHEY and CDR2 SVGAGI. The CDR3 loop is CASTDASLQGQGYTF. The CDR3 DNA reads TGTGCCAGCACCGACGCATCACTGCAGGGGCAAGGCTACACCTTC.

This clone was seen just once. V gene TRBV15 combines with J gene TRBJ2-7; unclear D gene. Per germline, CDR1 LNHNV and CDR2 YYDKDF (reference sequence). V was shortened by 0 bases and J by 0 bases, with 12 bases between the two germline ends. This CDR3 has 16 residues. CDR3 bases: TGTGCCACCAGCAGAGATTTCGGGTATAGCTCCTACGAGCAGTACTTC. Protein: CATSRDFGYSSYEQYF.

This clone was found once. CDR3 bases: TGTGCCAGCAGTTCCTTGGACAGGGGAGTCGGCTACACCTTC. It yields the protein CASSSLDRGVGYTF. V gene TRBV27 combines with J gene TRBJ1-2, with 9 bases identical to TRBD1. V trimming: 4 bases; J trimming: 8 bases; junction bases outside the gene matches: 8. The CDR3 covers 14 residues. Germline V gives CDR1 MNHEY, CDR2 SMNVEV (reference sequence).

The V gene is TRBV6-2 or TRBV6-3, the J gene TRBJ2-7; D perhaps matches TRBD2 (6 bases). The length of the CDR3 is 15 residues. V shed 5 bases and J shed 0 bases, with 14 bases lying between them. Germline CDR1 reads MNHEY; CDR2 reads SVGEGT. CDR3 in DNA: TGTGCCAGCAGTAAACCGGGACTTAGCTCCTACGAGCAGTACTTC. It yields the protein CASSKPGLSSYEQYF.

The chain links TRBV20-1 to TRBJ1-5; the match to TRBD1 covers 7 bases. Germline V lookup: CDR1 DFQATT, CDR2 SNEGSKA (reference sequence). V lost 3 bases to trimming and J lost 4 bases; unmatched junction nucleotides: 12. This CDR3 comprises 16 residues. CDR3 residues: CSASLGQVEWNQPQHF. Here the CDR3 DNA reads TGCAGTGCTAGTCTCGGACAGGTTGAGTGGAATCAGCCCCAGCATTTT.

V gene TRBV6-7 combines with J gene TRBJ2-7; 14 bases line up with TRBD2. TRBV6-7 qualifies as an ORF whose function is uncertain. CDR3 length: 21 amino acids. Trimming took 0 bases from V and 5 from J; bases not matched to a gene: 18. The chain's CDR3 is CASSYSISGTSGRPTPHEQYF. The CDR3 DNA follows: TGTGCCAGCAGTTACTCGATCAGTGGGACTAGCGGGAGACCGACCCCCCACGAGCAGTACTTC.

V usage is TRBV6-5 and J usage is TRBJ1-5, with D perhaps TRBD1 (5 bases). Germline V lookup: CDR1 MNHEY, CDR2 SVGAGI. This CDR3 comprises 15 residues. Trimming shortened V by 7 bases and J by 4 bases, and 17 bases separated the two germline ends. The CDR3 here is CASTRDHAGNQPQHF. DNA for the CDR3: TGTGCCAGCACCCGAGATCACGCAGGGAATCAGCCCCAGCATTTT.

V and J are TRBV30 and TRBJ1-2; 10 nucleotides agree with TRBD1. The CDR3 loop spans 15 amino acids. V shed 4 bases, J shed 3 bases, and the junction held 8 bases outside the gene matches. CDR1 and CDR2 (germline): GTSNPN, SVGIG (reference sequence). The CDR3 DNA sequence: TGTGCCTGGATCCGCCCCGGGACAGGGGACTATGGCTACACCTTC. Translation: CAWIRPGTGDYGYTF.